A single sample is the source of the 14 T cell receptor beta chains below, sequenced in a study of blood T cell repertoires in COVID-19. Clones were sequenced by immunoSEQ multiplex PCR, and TCRdb holds only the in-frame ones, with some missing. The sample holds about 320,000 clones, approximately 88% seen once. Sequences were obtained from PBMCs or T cells enriched from blood (not recorded which). These receptor sequences come from a young woman who had recovered from COVID-19.

This clone was picked up a small number of times. The J gene is TRBJ1-5, the V gene TRBV4-3, with 7 bases aligning to TRBD1. V lost 2 bases, J lost 0 bases, and 7 bases stayed unmatched. This CDR3 contains 17 residues. Per the germline V gene, CDR1 is LGHNA and CDR2 is YSLEER. For the CDR3, the DNA is TGCGCCAGCAGCCAACCGGGACAGAGTTATAGCAATCAGCCCCAGCATTTT. Its translation is CASSQPGQSYSNQPQHF.

This chain uses TRBV13 with TRBJ2-3; possible D gene TRBD1, 6 bases. This CDR3 is 13 amino acids long. Trimming took off 4 bases at V and 5 bases at J, with 10 bases between the two ends. Germline V gene data show CDR1 as PRHDT and CDR2 as FYEKMQ (reference sequence). CDR3 nucleotides: TGTGCCAGCAGCTCATCAGGGGTAGATACGCAGTATTTT. Its translation: CASSSSGVDTQYF.

V usage is TRBV7-8 and J usage is TRBJ1-2; 7 bases align to TRBD1. CDR3 length: 15 residues. Germline V lookup: CDR1 SGHVS, CDR2 FQNEAQ. V was pared by 2 bases and J by 0 bases, with 3 bases of the junction left unmatched. In nucleotides, the CDR3 is TGTGCCAGCAGCTTATGGGGACAGCCTAACTATGGCTACACCTTC. This codes for CASSLWGQPNYGYTF. Drawing the rest from reference TRBV7-8 and TRBJ1-2, the complete variable domain is GAGVSQSPRYKVAKRGQDVALRCDPISGHVSLFWYQQALGQGPEFLTYFQNEAQLDKSGLPSDRFFAERPEGSVSTLKIQRTQQEDSAVYLCASSLWGQPNYGYTFGSGTRLTVV.

V and J are TRBV4-1 and TRBJ2-2; perhaps TRBD1 as D (5 bases). Germline CDR1 and CDR2: MGHRA and YSYEKL. The ends were cut back, 0 bases at V and 6 bases at J, with 20 bases in the middle. The CDR3 loop spans 18 amino acids. The CDR3 coding sequence is TGCGCCAGCAGCCAAGATCGTAGGTACCAGGGCAGTCCCGGGGAGCTGTTTTTT. Amino acids: CASSQDRRYQGSPGELFF.

The V gene is TRBV15, the J gene TRBJ2-3, with 7 nucleotides matching TRBD1. CDR1 is LNHNV, CDR2 YYDKDF, per germline (reference sequence). The V and J ends lost 1 base and 2 bases, in that order; junction bases with no gene match: 3. The CDR3 loop spans 15 amino acids. The CDR3 protein is CATSRGQGPTDTQYF. The CDR3 DNA sequence: TGTGCCACCAGCAGAGGACAGGGCCCCACAGATACGCAGTATTTT. Full variable domain (remainder filled in from reference TRBV15 and TRBJ2-3): DAMVIQNPRYQVTQFGKPVTLSCSQTLNHNVMYWYQQKSSQAPKLLFHYYDKDFNNEADTPDNFQSRRPNTSFCFLDIRSPGLGDTAMYLCATSRGQGPTDTQYFGPGTRLTVL.

This chain connects TRBV7-3 to TRBJ2-7; 10 bases align to TRBD1. The CDR3 covers 15 residues. CDR1 is SGHTA, CDR2 FQGTGA, per germline. V shed 3 bases, J shed 6 bases, and the junction held 8 bases outside the gene matches. DNA for the CDR3: TGTGCCAGCAGCTTGGGGACAGGGGTAGTCAGCGAGCAGTACTTC. Its translation is CASSLGTGVVSEQYF. The whole variable domain, remainder taken from reference TRBV7-3 and TRBJ2-7, is GAGVSQTPSNKVTEKGKYVELRCDPISGHTALYWYRQSLGQGPEFLIYFQGTGAADDSGLPNDRFFAVRPEGSVSTLKIQRTERGDSAVYLCASSLGTGVVSEQYFGPGTRLTVT.

This chain joins TRBV11-3 and TRBJ2-1; 9 bases are shared with TRBD2. The CDR3 runs 15 residues. The V gene's germline CDR1 is SGHNT and CDR2 YENEEA. V was pared by 0 bases and J by 3 bases, with 0 bases of the junction left unmatched. CDR3 nucleotides: TGTGCCAGCAGCTTAGAGACTAGCGGCTACAATGAGCAGTTCTTC. It translates to CASSLETSGYNEQFF.

The chain uses TRBV9 and TRBJ2-1, with D perhaps TRBD2 (6 bases). V was trimmed by 0 bases and J by 3 bases, leaving 19 bases between them. This CDR3 comprises 18 residues. Germline V CDR1 and CDR2: SGDLS, YYNGEE. The CDR3 DNA reads as TGTGCCAGCAGCGTAGCGGGGGAGGAGGGAGCGGGCTACAATGAGCAGTTCTTC. Its protein is CASSVAGEEGAGYNEQFF. Combining the CDR3 with reference TRBV9 and TRBJ2-1 gives the whole variable domain DSGVTQTPKHLITATGQRVTLRCSPRSGDLSVYWYQQSLDQGLQFLIQYYNGEERAKGNILERFSAQQFPDLHSELNLSSLELGDSALYFCASSVAGEEGAGYNEQFFGPGTRLTVL.

J is TRBJ2-1 and V is TRBV30, with 9 nucleotides matching TRBD1. This CDR3 region has 13 residues. The V segment lost 1 base and the J segment 6 bases; nucleotides outside the gene matches: 1. Germline values: CDR1 GTSNPN, CDR2 SVGIG (reference sequence). CDR3 amino acids: CAWSEDRGNEQFF. The CDR3 nucleotides read TGTGCCTGGAGTGAGGACAGGGGCAATGAGCAGTTCTTC.

The rearrangement joins TRBV13 to TRBJ1-4; 8 nucleotides align to TRBD1. The CDR3 has 14 amino acids. Germline lookup yields CDR1 PRHDT and CDR2 FYEKMQ (reference sequence). Losses at the gene ends were 5 bases for V and 5 bases for J; bases not matched to a gene: 4. CDR3 loop: CASSPRTGNEKLFF. The CDR3 nucleotides read TGTGCCAGCAGCCCCCGGACAGGGAATGAAAAACTGTTTTTT.

This chain connects TRBV5-1 to TRBJ2-5; 7 bases align to TRBD1. This CDR3 has 15 amino acids. Germline trimming cut 4 bases from V and 3 bases from J; bases unmatched to any gene: 9. Germline V gives CDR1 SGHRS, CDR2 YFSETQ. Here the CDR3 reads CASSPTGTAKETQYF. The DNA for the CDR3 is TGCGCCAGCAGCCCGACCGGGACAGCAAAAGAGACCCAGTACTTC.

This clone was picked up one time. V and J are TRBV30 and TRBJ1-2; 8 bases line up with TRBD1. The V gene end was trimmed by 0 bases and the J gene end by 6 bases; junction bases not matched to a gene: 6. Germline V CDR1 and CDR2: GTSNPN, SVGIG (reference sequence). This CDR3 is 14 amino acids long. CDR3 sequence (DNA): TGTGCCTGGAGTGTCTATACAGGGGGAGATGGCTACACCTTC. It specifies CAWSVYTGGDGYTF.

The chain uses TRBV6-1 and TRBJ2-7; maybe TRBD2 (5 bases). Germline CDR1 and CDR2: MNHNS and SASEGT. V was clipped by 2 bases and J by 3 bases, with 14 bases between them. The CDR3 has 15 amino acids. The CDR3, as DNA: TGTGCCAGCAGTGAACATCCCCTAGGAGGCTACGAGCAGTACTTC. Its translation: CASSEHPLGGYEQYF.

This clone was seen a single time. This sequence joins TRBV2 and TRBJ2-3, with 10 bases lining up with TRBD1. CDR1 is SNHLY, CDR2 FYNNEI, per germline. This CDR3 comprises 15 residues. With 5 bases clipped from V and 3 bases from J, the junction kept 5 bases outside the gene matches. This CDR3 reads CASSSRTGGTDTQYF. CDR3 nucleotide sequence: TGTGCCAGCAGTTCCAGGACAGGGGGAACAGATACGCAGTATTTT.